The clone carrying this TCR beta chain showed up many times. The antigen is undetermined. Germline-derived CDR1 and CDR2 are SQVTM and ANQGSEA. V shed 6 bases and J shed 5 bases, with 13 bases lying between them. The CDR3 covers 13 residues. As to time point: blood at routine non-recurrence follow-up after resection. Sequencing of whole RNA from tumor, nontumor lung or frozen PBMC involved no sorting. This sample is part of a study of spatial heterogeneity in lung cancer. About the research overall: The approximately 72 donors had untreated early-stage non-small cell lung cancer. Regarding the study as a whole: At resection, ubiquitous expanded tumor TCRs appeared in blood more than at follow-up.

Every TCR cDNA molecule bore its own unique molecular identifier. TCRdb redid the calling of the 5' RACE reads with MiXCR, one entry per CDR3 protein. The table has around 32,000 distinct CDR3 sequences, 8% to 13% seen once. This TCR came from a female donor with early-stage non-small cell lung cancer. The chain has TRBV29-1 and TRBJ1-4; no clear D. Material: PBMCs, obtained at follow-up. CDR3 coding DNA: TGCAGCGTCGCGATCCGGGGAAATGAAAAACTGTTTTTT. The encoded protein is CSVAIRGNEKLFF. Based on the CDR3 plus reference TRBV29-1 and TRBJ1-4, the full variable domain is SAVISQKPSRDICQRGTSLTIQCQVDSQVTMMFWYRQQPGQSLTLIATANQGSEATYESGFVIDKFPISRPNLTFSTLTVSNMSPEDSSIYLCSVAIRGNEKLFFGSGTQLSVL.